These 30 T cell receptor beta chains share one sample of origin, sequenced in a study of blood T cell repertoires in COVID-19. Assay used: immunoSEQ multiplex PCR; TCRdb lists only in-frame clones, some missing. In the table there are about 480,000 clones, around nine tenths of which are singletons. Sequencing was carried out using PBMCs or T cells enriched from blood (not recorded which). All receptors come from a woman aged 18-29 years with acute COVID-19.

The chain combines TRBV9 with TRBJ1-4, with no clear D. Germline V gene data show CDR1 as SGDLS and CDR2 as YYNGEE. Trimming removed 4 bases from V and 4 bases from J, with 11 bases in between. The CDR3 consists of 14 residues. The CDR3 sequence is CASSLRDYNEKLFF. CDR3 bases: TGTGCCAGCAGCCTTCGGGATTATAATGAAAAACTGTTTTTT.

This chain connects TRBV3-1 (or the pseudogene TRBV3-2) to TRBJ1-5; TRBD1 is a possible D gene (5 bases). The CDR3 runs 13 residues. Germline loops: CDR1 LGHDT, CDR2 YNNKEL (reference sequence). The V gene lost 4 bases and the J gene lost 4 bases, with 8 bases spanning the gap. The CDR3 DNA follows: TGTGCCAGCAGCCTACCAGGGAATCAGCCCCAGCATTTT. Its protein is CASSLPGNQPQHF.

The CDR3: CASSQGRDSPLHF. CDR3 in DNA: TGTGCCAGCAGCCAGGGGCGAGATTCACCCCTCCACTTT. This chain joins TRBV4-2 and TRBJ1-6; maybe TRBD1 (5 bases). Germline V gene sequence: CDR1 LGHNA, CDR2 YNFKEQ. V was cut by 3 bases and J by 8 bases, with 8 bases left in between. This CDR3 region has 13 residues.

V usage is TRBV7-8 and J usage is TRBJ1-5; weak D call: TRBD1 (6 bases). The germline V gene has CDR1 SGHVS and CDR2 FQNEAQ. The V gene lost 0 bases and the J gene lost 5 bases, with 11 bases spanning the gap. CDR3 length equals 15 residues. CDR3 protein: CASSLAVTGDQPQHF. The DNA for the CDR3 is TGTGCCAGCAGCTTAGCGGTGACAGGAGATCAGCCCCAGCATTTT.

The rearrangement uses TRBV4-2 and TRBJ2-1; possible D gene TRBD2, 5 bases. From germline, CDR1 is LGHNA and CDR2 YNFKEQ. This CDR3 spans 14 amino acids. V lost 4 bases to trimming and J lost 9 bases, with 16 bases between them. The CDR3: CASSLVEAGGEQFF. DNA for the CDR3: TGTGCCAGCAGCCTTGTGGAGGCGGGTGGTGAGCAGTTCTTC.

V is TRBV5-4 and J is TRBJ1-1; 7 bases agree with TRBD1. This CDR3 comprises 15 residues. CDR1 is SGHNT and CDR2 is YYREEE in the germline V gene (reference sequence). With V trimmed by 3 bases and J by 1 base, 6 bases remained unmatched. This CDR3 is CASSYGTAQNTEAFF. CDR3 in DNA: TGTGCCAGCAGCTACGGGACAGCACAGAACACTGAAGCTTTCTTT.

The V call is TRBV19, the J call TRBJ1-5; D gene uncertain. From germline, CDR1 is LNHDA and CDR2 SQIVND (reference sequence). The germline V and J ends were trimmed by 8 bases and 2 bases, with 10 bases remaining between them. The CDR3 loop spans 13 amino acids. The CDR3 region is CASSRKGNQPQHF. CDR3 DNA: TGTGCCAGTTCCAGAAAAGGCAATCAGCCCCAGCATTTT.

V is TRBV5-8 and J is TRBJ2-3, with TRBD2 matching over 8 bases. The CDR3 contains 14 residues. Looked up from germline, CDR1 is SGHTS and CDR2 is YDEGEE. V lost 4 bases to trimming and J lost 5 bases; unmatched junction nucleotides: 6. This CDR3 reads CASSPGRGGDTQYF. The CDR3 DNA sequence: TGTGCCAGCAGCCCCGGTCGGGGGGGAGATACGCAGTATTTT.

The chain joins TRBV18 to TRBJ1-4, with 8 nucleotides matching TRBD1. This CDR3 contains 17 residues. V lost 3 bases, J lost 7 bases, and 13 bases stayed unmatched. CDR1 is KGHSH, CDR2 LQKENI, per germline. The CDR3 DNA follows: TGTGCCAGCTCACCGACGACTGGACAGGGAAGGGGTGAAAAACTGTTTTTT. This sequence encodes CASSPTTGQGRGEKLFF.

The chain uses TRBV7-2 and TRBJ2-2, with 7 bases that match TRBD2. The germline CDR1 and CDR2 sequences are SGHTA and FQGNSA. The CDR3 loop spans 16 amino acids. V lost 4 bases and J lost 4; bases outside the gene matches: 9. DNA of the CDR3: TGTGCCAGCAGCTCCCCGCCCGCGGGAGTCACCGGGGAGCTGTTTTTT. Its translation is CASSSPPAGVTGELFF.

The chain couples TRBV7-2 to TRBJ2-2; no clear D gene. V lost 5 bases to trimming and J lost 8 bases, with 15 bases between them. The CDR3 has 14 residues. CDR1 is SGHTA and CDR2 is FQGNSA in the germline V gene. The CDR3 nucleotides are TGTGCCAGCAGCACGAGGAAAGCCGGGGGGGAGCTGTTTTTT. As protein: CASSTRKAGGELFF.

The gene calls are TRBV3-1 (or the pseudogene TRBV3-2) and TRBJ2-2; TRBD1 aligns across 8 bases. CDR1 is LGHDT, CDR2 YNNKEL, per germline (reference sequence). The CDR3 runs 16 residues. J gave up 4 bases and V 1 base, and 5 bases lay outside the gene matches. CDR3 sequence (DNA): TGTGCCAGCAGCCAAGTTCCCGGGACAGGCACCGGGGAGCTGTTTTTT. It specifies CASSQVPGTGTGELFF.

The V and J genes are TRBV6-5 and TRBJ1-4; D unresolved. V was trimmed by 2 bases and J by 8 bases, leaving 3 bases between them. Germline CDR1 reads MNHEY; CDR2 reads SVGAGI. The CDR3 sequence is 11 residues long. Here the CDR3 reads CASSYGEKLFF. The CDR3 DNA is TGTGCCAGCAGTTACGGCGAAAAACTGTTTTTT.

This rearrangement joins TRBV7-9 to TRBJ2-7, with D possibly matching TRBD2 (6 bases). The CDR3 extends over 18 amino acids. V gave up 0 bases and J gave up 0 bases, with 18 bases separating them. Germline V gene sequence: CDR1 SEHNR, CDR2 FQNEAQ (reference sequence). The CDR3 bases are TGTGCCAGCAGCTTAGCGGGGGGAGGAGCGCAGGTCTCCTACGAGCAGTACTTC. It is translated as CASSLAGGGAQVSYEQYF.

The chain has TRBV29-1 and TRBJ2-7; TRBD2 matches at 7 bases. J was trimmed by 7 bases and V by 7 bases; bases with no gene match: 7. Germline-derived CDR1 and CDR2 are SQVTM and ANQGSEA. The CDR3 extends over 11 amino acids. CDR3: CSGGASGEQYF. For the CDR3, the DNA is TGCAGCGGGGGAGCTAGCGGTGAGCAGTACTTC.

V gene TRBV29-1 combines with J gene TRBJ1-1, with D perhaps matching TRBD1 (5 bases). Trimming took 6 bases from V and 2 from J, leaving 13 bases between them. The CDR3 covers 13 residues. Germline V gene lookup returns CDR1 SQVTM and CDR2 ANQGSEA. CDR3 nucleotides: TGCAGCGTACAAGGACATCGAAACACTGAAGCTTTCTTT. The encoded protein is CSVQGHRNTEAFF.

The rearrangement uses TRBV15 and TRBJ1-2; 8 nucleotides agree with TRBD1. Germline V lookup: CDR1 LNHNV, CDR2 YYDKDF (reference sequence). Trimming cost V 5 bases and J 9 bases; bases outside gene matches: 8. The CDR3 is made up of 13 amino acids. The CDR3, as DNA: TGTGCCACCAGCGACAGGGGCGAATGGAGCTACACCTTC. Its protein is CATSDRGEWSYTF.

CDR3 nucleotide sequence: TGTGCCAGCAGTGAACCCCCCGGGGAGACCCAGTACTTC. Its protein is CASSEPPGETQYF. The gene calls are TRBV6-1 and TRBJ2-5; D is ambiguous. V shed 2 bases and J shed 5 bases, with 9 bases lying between them. CDR1 and CDR2 from the germline V gene are MNHNS and SASEGT. This CDR3 has 13 amino acids.

The J gene is TRBJ2-1, the V gene TRBV10-3; D is perhaps TRBD1 (7 bases). Germline V gives CDR1 ENHRY, CDR2 SYGVKD. This CDR3 comprises 13 residues. V dropped 2 bases and J dropped 9 bases, with 11 bases sitting between them. CDR3 in amino acids: CAISEQGEAEQFF. The CDR3 nucleotides are TGTGCCATCAGTGAGCAGGGGGAGGCTGAGCAGTTCTTC.

The V and J genes are TRBV11-2 and TRBJ2-5; 7 bases match TRBD1. With V trimmed by 5 bases and J by 2 bases, 2 bases remained unmatched. The CDR3 runs to 13 residues. Germline V lookup: CDR1 SGHAT, CDR2 FQNNGV. The CDR3: CASSLGQQETQYF. CDR3 coding DNA: TGTGCCAGCAGCCTGGGACAGCAAGAGACCCAGTACTTC.

This rearrangement joins TRBV28 to TRBJ2-7, with a weak D call TRBD1 (6 bases). The CDR3 length is 12 residues. The V gene's germline CDR1 is MDHEN and CDR2 SYDVKM. Between the trimmed V and J ends, which lost 6 bases and 1 base, there was a span of 7 bases. The CDR3 DNA is TGTGCCAGCAGGCAGGGGTCCTACGAGCAGTACTTC. It is translated as CASRQGSYEQYF.

V usage is TRBV11-2 and J usage is TRBJ2-3, with 8 bases matching TRBD2. The CDR3 totals 16 residues. The ends lost 4 bases at V and 5 bases at J; junction bases unmatched: 11. Germline CDR1 is SGHAT and CDR2 is FQNNGV. The DNA of the CDR3 is TGTGCCAGCAGCTCCATTTTGTCACTAGCGGAAGATACGCAGTATTTT. This sequence encodes CASSSILSLAEDTQYF.

The J gene is TRBJ1-1, the V gene TRBV5-8, with D possibly being TRBD1 (6 bases). Looked up from germline, CDR1 is SGHTS and CDR2 is YDEGEE. Trimming took off 4 bases at V and 1 base at J, with 11 bases between the two ends. The length of the CDR3 is 14 residues. CDR3: CASSRGHANTEAFF. The DNA for the CDR3 is TGTGCCAGCAGCCGGGGACACGCGAACACTGAAGCTTTCTTT.

This chain connects TRBV12-3 or TRBV12-4 to TRBJ2-1; D perhaps matches TRBD1 (6 bases). V was cut by 4 bases and J by 5 bases, with 9 bases left in between. The CDR3 has 13 amino acids. The CDR3 protein is CASSWDTNNEQFF. CDR3 bases: TGTGCCAGCAGTTGGGACACCAACAATGAGCAGTTCTTC.

V gene TRBV9 combines with J gene TRBJ2-1; D perhaps matches TRBD2 (5 bases). This CDR3 spans 15 amino acids. The germline V gene has CDR1 SGDLS and CDR2 YYNGEE. V lost 0 bases and J 3 bases, leaving 10 bases between the germline ends. This chain's CDR3 is CASSVAGEGYNEQFF. As DNA, the CDR3 is TGTGCCAGCAGCGTAGCCGGTGAGGGCTACAATGAGCAGTTCTTC.

This chain uses TRBV14 with TRBJ2-7; D not resolved. Trimming stripped 2 bases from V and 6 bases from J, with 14 bases between. Germline CDR1 SGHDN, CDR2 FVKESK. This CDR3 has 14 amino acids. For the CDR3, the DNA is TGTGCCAGCAGCCAATCCATAAGTTTCGGCGAGCAGTACTTC. It codes for CASSQSISFGEQYF.

This chain uses TRBV3-1 (or the pseudogene TRBV3-2) with TRBJ2-7; possibly TRBD2 for D (10 bases). V lost 4 bases and J 4 bases, leaving 26 bases between the germline ends. The CDR3 contains 18 residues. The germline V gene encodes CDR1 LGHDT and CDR2 YNNKEL (reference sequence). The CDR3 bases are TGTGCCAGCAGCCCCTGGACAGGGGAGGCTAGCGGGAGATACGAGCAGTACTTC. Protein: CASSPWTGEASGRYEQYF.

The V gene is TRBV30, the J gene TRBJ1-4; no clear D gene. Trimming cost V 4 bases and J 6 bases, with 9 bases left between them. Germline CDR1 GTSNPN, CDR2 SVGIG (reference sequence). The CDR3 is 12 amino acids. The CDR3 DNA is TGTGCCTGGACCGTCTCCTATGAAAAACTGTTTTTT. Translated: CAWTVSYEKLFF.

The chain is built from TRBV2 and TRBJ1-5, with 8 bases identical to TRBD1. This CDR3 has 15 residues. Trimming removed 0 bases from V and 8 bases from J; junction bases left unmatched: 6. Per the germline V gene, CDR1 is SNHLY and CDR2 is FYNNEI. The CDR3 loop is CASSEALQGAEPQHF. The CDR3 coding sequence is TGTGCCAGCAGTGAAGCGCTTCAGGGGGCTGAGCCCCAGCATTTT.

This clone was seen once. This chain links TRBV4-3 with TRBJ1-5, with D unresolved. Per germline, CDR1 LGHNA and CDR2 YSLEER. Trimming took off 0 bases at V and 5 bases at J, with 5 bases between the two ends. The CDR3 length is 13 residues. CDR3 sequence (DNA): TGCGCCAGCAGCCAAGATTCGGATCAGCCCCAGCATTTT. Protein sequence: CASSQDSDQPQHF.